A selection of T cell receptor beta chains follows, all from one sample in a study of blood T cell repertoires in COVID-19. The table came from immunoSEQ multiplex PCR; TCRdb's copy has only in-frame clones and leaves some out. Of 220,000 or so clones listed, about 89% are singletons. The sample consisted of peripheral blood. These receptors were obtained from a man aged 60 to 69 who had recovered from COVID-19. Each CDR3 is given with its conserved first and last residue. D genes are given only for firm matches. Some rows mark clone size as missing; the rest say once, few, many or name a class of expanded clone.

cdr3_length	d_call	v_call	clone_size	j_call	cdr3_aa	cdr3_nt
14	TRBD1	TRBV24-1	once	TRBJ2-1	CATSSWGQGWEQFF	TGTGCCACCAGTTCCTGGGGACAGGGATGGGAGCAGTTCTTC
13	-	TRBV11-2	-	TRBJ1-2	CASSEGQNYGYTF	TGTGCCAGCAGCGAAGGACAGAACTATGGCTACACCTTC
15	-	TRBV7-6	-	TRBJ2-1	CASSPDSASYNEQFF	TGTGCCAGCAGCCCCGATTCAGCGTCCTACAATGAGCAGTTCTTC
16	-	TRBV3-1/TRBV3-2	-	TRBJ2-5	CASRQAVAGYQETQYF	TGTGCCAGCAGGCAAGCGGTGGCGGGTTACCAAGAGACCCAGTACTTC
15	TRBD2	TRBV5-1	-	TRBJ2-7	CASSKTSGETYEQYF	TGCGCCAGCAGCAAGACTAGCGGCGAAACCTACGAGCAGTACTTC
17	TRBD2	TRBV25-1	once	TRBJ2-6	CASSEVREGSGANVLTF	TGTGCCAGCAGTGAAGTCAGGGAGGGCTCTGGGGCCAACGTCCTGACTTTC
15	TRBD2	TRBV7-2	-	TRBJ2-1	CASSLGLAGEYEQFF	TGTGCCAGCAGCTTAGGACTAGCGGGGGAATATGAGCAGTTCTTC
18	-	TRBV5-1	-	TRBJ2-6	CASSLYPAVNSGANVLTF	TGCGCCAGCAGCTTGTACCCAGCGGTGAACTCTGGGGCCAACGTCCTGACTTTC
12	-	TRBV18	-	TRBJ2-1	CASSDQYNEQFF	TGTGCCAGCTCAGATCAGTACAATGAGCAGTTCTTC
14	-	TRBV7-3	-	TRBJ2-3	CASSRLAGSDTQYF	TGTGCCAGCAGCCGGCTGGCAGGGTCCGATACGCAGTATTTT
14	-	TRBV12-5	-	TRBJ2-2	CASAQALNTGELFF	TGTGCTAGTGCCCAAGCCCTGAACACCGGGGAGCTGTTTTTT
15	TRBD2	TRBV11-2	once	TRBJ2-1	CASSLDSGRFNEQFF	TGTGCCAGCAGCTTAGATAGCGGGAGGTTCAATGAGCAGTTCTTC
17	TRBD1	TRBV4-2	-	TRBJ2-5	CASSQVDGQGAWETQYF	TGTGCCAGCAGCCAAGTCGATGGGCAGGGGGCCTGGGAGACCCAGTACTTC
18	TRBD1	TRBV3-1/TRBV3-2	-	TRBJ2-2	CASSRPDRGPWNTGELFF	TGTGCCAGCAGCCGTCCGGACAGGGGGCCTTGGAACACCGGGGAGCTGTTTTTT
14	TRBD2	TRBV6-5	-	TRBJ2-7	CASSNVAGPYEQYF	TGTGCCAGCAGTAATGTAGCGGGGCCCTACGAGCAGTACTTC
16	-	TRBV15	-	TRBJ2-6	CATSRDPPVRANVLTF	TGTGCCACCAGCAGAGACCCCCCTGTTCGGGCCAACGTCCTGACTTTC
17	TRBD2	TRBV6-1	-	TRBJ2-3	CASSESGAGGNTDTQYF	TGTGCCAGCAGTGAATCTGGGGCGGGGGGAAACACAGATACGCAGTATTTT
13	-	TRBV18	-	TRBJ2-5	CASSPPGRETQYF	TGTGCCAGCTCACCACCGGGGAGAGAGACCCAGTACTTC
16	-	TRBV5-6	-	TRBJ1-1	CASSLYRVQGNTEAFF	TGTGCCAGCAGCTTGTATCGGGTCCAAGGGAACACTGAAGCTTTCTTT
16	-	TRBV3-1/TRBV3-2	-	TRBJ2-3	CASSQEGGRGTDTQYF	TGTGCCAGCAGCCAAGAGGGGGGGCGGGGCACAGATACGCAGTATTTT
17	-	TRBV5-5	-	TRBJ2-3	CASSLRVEGALTDTQYF	TGTGCCAGCAGCTTGAGAGTGGAGGGGGCCCTCACAGATACGCAGTATTTT
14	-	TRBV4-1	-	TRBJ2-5	CASSQELAQGTQYF	TGCGCCAGCAGCCAAGAGTTAGCCCAAGGGACCCAGTACTTC
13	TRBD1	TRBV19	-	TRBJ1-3	CASSPRQGGTIYF	TGTGCCAGTAGTCCCCGACAGGGGGGCACCATATATTTT
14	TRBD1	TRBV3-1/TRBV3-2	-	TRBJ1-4	CASSKGADREKLFF	TGTGCCAGCAGCAAAGGGGCGGACAGGGAAAAACTGTTTTTT
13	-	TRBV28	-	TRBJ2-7	CASRSSGTGEQYF	TGTGCCAGCCGATCAAGCGGCACCGGCGAGCAGTACTTC
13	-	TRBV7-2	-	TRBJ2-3	CASSLVVADTQYF	TGTGCCAGCAGCTTAGTAGTAGCAGATACGCAGTATTTT
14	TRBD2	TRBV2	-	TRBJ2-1	CASKSGRAANEQFF	TGTGCCAGCAAAAGCGGGAGGGCCGCCAATGAGCAGTTCTTC
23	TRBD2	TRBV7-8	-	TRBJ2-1	CASSPGALRGGVWREETYNEQFF	TGTGCCAGCAGCCCGGGGGCCCTCCGAGGCGGGGTTTGGCGGGAGGAAACCTACAATGAGCAGTTCTTC
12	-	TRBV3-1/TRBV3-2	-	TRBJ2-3	CASSQGSGTQYF	TGTGCCAGCAGCCAAGGGAGTGGTACGCAGTATTTT
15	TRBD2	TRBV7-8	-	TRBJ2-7	CASSYQGLAGDEQYF	TGTGCCAGCAGCTACCAGGGACTAGCGGGAGATGAGCAGTACTTC